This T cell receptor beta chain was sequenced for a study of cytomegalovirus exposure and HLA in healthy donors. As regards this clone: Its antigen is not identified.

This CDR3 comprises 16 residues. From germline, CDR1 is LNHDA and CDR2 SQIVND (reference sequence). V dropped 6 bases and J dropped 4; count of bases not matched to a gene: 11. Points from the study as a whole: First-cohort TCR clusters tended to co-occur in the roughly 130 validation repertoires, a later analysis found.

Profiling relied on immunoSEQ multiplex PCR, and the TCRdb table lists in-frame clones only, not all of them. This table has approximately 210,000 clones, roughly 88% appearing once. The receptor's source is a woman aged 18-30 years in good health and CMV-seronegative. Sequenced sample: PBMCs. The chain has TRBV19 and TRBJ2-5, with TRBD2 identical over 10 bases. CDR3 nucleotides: TGTGCCAGTAGGTTGAGCGGGAGGGCCAGGGGAGAGACCCAGTACTTC. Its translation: CASRLSGRARGETQYF.